Listed here are 19 T cell receptor beta chains from one sample, sequenced in a study of response to subunit inactivated influenza vaccine. TCRdb analysed the RT-PCR reads with MiXCR anew, one entry per CDR3 protein. The sample records around 570,000 distinct CDR3 sequences, 6% to 9% being singletons. The material sequenced was PBMCs from blood, taken about 23 months after vaccination. The receptors derive from a man in his fifties or sixties who received an inactivated influenza vaccine.

This clonotype came up a few times. This chain connects TRBV11-2 to TRBJ1-1, with a possible D match to TRBD1 (5 bases). The CDR3 extends over 15 amino acids. Trimming shortened V by 11 bases and J by 6 bases, and 25 bases separated the two germline ends. Germline assignment: CDR1 SGHAT and CDR2 FQNNGV. The CDR3 DNA follows: TGTGCCCGTGGGACTCCGGGACGCATGCGGGCTGAAGCTTTCTTT. Its protein product is CARGTPGRMRAEAFF. The full variable domain, rest sourced from reference TRBV11-2 and TRBJ1-1, is EAGVAQSPRYKIIEKRQSVAFWCNPISGHATLYWYQQILGQGPKLLIQFQNNGVVDDSQLPKDRFSAERLKGVDSTLKIQPAKLEDSAVYLCARGTPGRMRAEAFFGQGTRLTVV.

The chain has TRBV5-1 and TRBJ1-2; TRBD1 might be the D (5 bases). With 4 bases removed from V and 2 bases from J, the gap between germline ends came to 12 bases. The germline V gene encodes CDR1 SGHRS and CDR2 YFSETQ. The CDR3 spans 14 residues. CDR3: CASSPFGQNYGYTF. The CDR3 DNA is TGCGCCAGCAGCCCATTCGGACAAAACTATGGCTACACCTTC.

This clonotype occurred a few times. V gene TRBV4-2 combines with J gene TRBJ2-7; TRBD1 matches at 8 bases. This CDR3 has 15 residues. V lost 3 bases, J lost 4 bases, and 8 bases stayed unmatched. From germline, CDR1 is LGHNA and CDR2 YNFKEQ. Here the CDR3 reads CASSHLDRGGYEQYF. CDR3 bases: TGTGCCAGCAGCCACCTAGACAGGGGAGGTTACGAGCAGTACTTC.

A few counts support this clonotype. CDR3 in amino acids: CASSQETAAGALHGELFF. The DNA of the CDR3 is TGTGCCAGCAGCCAAGAGACGGCGGCGGGGGCCTTACACGGGGAGCTGTTTTTT. The chain is built from TRBV4-2 and TRBJ2-2, with D possibly TRBD2 on 7 matching bases. V was shortened by 0 bases and J by 7 bases, with 21 bases between the two germline ends. Per germline, CDR1 LGHNA and CDR2 YNFKEQ. The CDR3 is 18 residues long.

Many counts were recorded for this clonotype. The chain combines TRBV6-4 with TRBJ2-1; either TRBD1 or TRBD2 may supply D (7 bases each). Trimming removed 7 bases at V and 2 bases at J, with 15 bases between. The CDR3 is 15 amino acids. Germline values: CDR1 MRHNA, CDR2 SNTAGT. As DNA, the CDR3 is TGTGCCAGCAAGCCGACAGGGACTACCTACAATGAGCAGTTCTTC. Protein sequence: CASKPTGTTYNEQFF.

The chain joins TRBV3-1 to TRBJ2-1; 7 bases are shared with TRBD2. V trimming: 5 bases; J trimming: 2 bases; junction bases outside the gene matches: 6. The CDR3 length is 15 residues. Germline assignment: CDR1 LGHDT and CDR2 YNNKEL (reference sequence). The CDR3 loop reads CASSSPGTTYNEQFF. For the CDR3, the DNA is TGTGCCAGCAGCTCCCCCGGGACTACCTACAATGAGCAGTTCTTC.

At least ten counts were recorded for this clonotype. The genes are TRBV2 and TRBJ1-5; 7 bases are shared with TRBD1. The CDR3 runs to 14 residues. Germline V gives CDR1 SNHLY, CDR2 FYNNEI. The J segment lost 1 base and the V segment lost 6 bases, leaving 3 bases of the junction unmatched. CDR3 region: CASRRDRSNQPQHF. In DNA, the CDR3 is TGTGCCAGCAGGCGGGACAGAAGCAATCAGCCCCAGCATTTT. The full variable domain, rest sourced from reference TRBV2 and TRBJ1-5, is EPEVTQTPSHQVTQMGQEVILRCVPISNHLYFYWYRQILGQKVEFLVSFYNNEISEKSEIFDDQFSVERPDGSNFTLKIRSTKLEDSAMYFCASRRDRSNQPQHFGDGTRLSIL.

This clonotype was recorded at least ten times. This chain links TRBV5-8 with TRBJ2-7; D gene uncertain. Trimming took 4 bases from V and 2 from J, leaving 13 bases between them. The V gene's germline CDR1 is SGHTS and CDR2 YDEGEE. The CDR3 covers 14 residues. The CDR3 nucleotides read TGTGCCAGCAGCCTAACGACTGGAACCTACGAGCAGTACTTC. As protein: CASSLTTGTYEQYF.

The sample holds a few counts of this clonotype. V gene TRBV12-3 or TRBV12-4 combines with J gene TRBJ2-3; D gene uncertain. Trimming took 3 bases from V and 0 from J, leaving 7 bases between them. CDR3 size: 14 residues. The CDR3 nucleotides read TGTGCCAGCAGTTTGAAGCCCAGCACAGATACGCAGTATTTT. This gives the protein CASSLKPSTDTQYF.

This clonotype was seen repeatedly, ten times or more. V and J are TRBV12-3 or TRBV12-4 and TRBJ2-3; D is unresolved. This CDR3 has 15 amino acids. The V gene lost 0 bases and the J gene lost 4 bases, with 11 bases spanning the gap. CDR3 sequence reads: CASSLAAGLADTQYF. In nucleotides, the CDR3 is TGTGCCAGCAGTTTAGCGGCCGGGTTAGCAGATACGCAGTATTTT.

This rearrangement joins TRBV20-1 to TRBJ2-3, with TRBD2 identical over 8 bases. The CDR3 consists of 12 residues. V lost 8 bases to trimming and J lost 6 bases; unmatched junction nucleotides: 7. Germline CDR1 and CDR2: DFQATT and SNEGSKA (reference sequence). CDR3 in DNA: TGCAGTCGCTTACGGGGGGGGGATACGCAGTATTTT. The encoded protein is CSRLRGGDTQYF.

This clonotype was seen at least ten times. CDR3 region: CASSLWAGATDTQYF. In DNA, the CDR3 is TGTGCCAGCAGCTTATGGGCAGGGGCCACAGATACGCAGTATTTT. The chain recombines TRBV7-2 with TRBJ2-3; D might be TRBD1 (6 bases). The CDR3 loop spans 15 amino acids. V was clipped by 2 bases and J by 2 bases, with 11 bases between them. The germline gives CDR1 SGHTA, CDR2 FQGNSA.

CDR3 region: CASRVSVRGEQYF. Written as DNA, the CDR3 is TGTGCCAGCAGAGTCAGCGTTAGAGGCGAGCAGTACTTC. This chain joins TRBV28 and TRBJ2-7, with D hard to call. CDR3 size: 13 residues. Trimming took off 6 bases at V and 6 bases at J, with 15 bases between the two ends. Germline V gene sequence: CDR1 MDHEN, CDR2 SYDVKM.

This chain links TRBV12-3 or TRBV12-4 with TRBJ2-3; 8 positions match TRBD2. The junction had 3 bases not matched to a gene; V was cut back by 4 bases and J by 0 bases. CDR3 length equals 15 residues. The CDR3 sequence is CASSSRGGSTDTQYF. The CDR3 DNA reads as TGTGCCAGCAGTTCTCGGGGGGGTAGCACAGATACGCAGTATTTT.

The V call is TRBV7-2, the J call TRBJ2-4; possibly TRBD2 for D (6 bases). This CDR3 comprises 15 residues. Deletions cut 2 bases from V and 10 bases from J, with 18 bases between. Germline lookup yields CDR1 SGHTA and CDR2 FQGNSA. The CDR3 bases are TGTGCCAGCAGCTTACTGGGGCGGGGCGAGGGGATTCAGTACTTC. Its protein is CASSLLGRGEGIQYF.

The chain has TRBV7-6 and TRBJ2-5, with a tentative D call TRBD1 (5 bases). V lost 4 bases to trimming and J lost 2 bases, with 17 bases between them. The CDR3 consists of 16 residues. CDR1 is SGHVS, CDR2 FNYEAQ, per germline. CDR3 sequence: CASSWGRTVAQETQYF. The CDR3 DNA is TGTGCCAGCAGCTGGGGCCGGACGGTAGCTCAAGAGACCCAGTACTTC.

This clonotype was detected many times. The V and J genes are TRBV6-1 and TRBJ2-4; D ambiguous. V lost 5 bases and J lost 2, with 19 bases in between. Germline V lookup: CDR1 MNHNS, CDR2 SASEGT. The CDR3 runs 17 residues. CDR3 coding DNA: TGTGCCAGCAGTCCACCCCCCGGGCAAGGTACCAAAAACATTCAGTACTTC. Residues: CASSPPPGQGTKNIQYF.

The table lists this clonotype with a few counts. The chain has TRBV29-1 and TRBJ2-5, with D perhaps matching TRBD2 (5 bases). Trimming shortened V by 3 bases and J by 0 bases, and 5 bases separated the two germline ends. CDR1 is SQVTM, CDR2 ANQGSEA, per germline. There are 12 residues in the CDR3. The CDR3 DNA follows: TGCAGCGTTGACGGGGACCAAGAGACCCAGTACTTC. Its translation: CSVDGDQETQYF.

This clonotype came up many times. The genes are TRBV5-5 and TRBJ2-1, with unresolved D. Germline-derived CDR1 and CDR2 are SGHKS and YYEKEE (reference sequence). This CDR3 region has 14 residues. V was pared by 4 bases and J by 1 base, with 9 bases between. For the CDR3, the DNA is TGTGCCAGCAGCGATGGTAGGTCCTACAATGAGCAGTTCTTC. This sequence encodes CASSDGRSYNEQFF.